This entry lists 29 T cell receptor beta chains sequenced from one sample in a study of cytomegalovirus exposure and HLA in healthy donors. Researchers ran the PCR with 60 Vbeta and 13 Jbeta primers. Only in-frame clones appear in the TCRdb table, and some are missing; sequencing was by immunoSEQ multiplex PCR. The table lists about 130,000 clones, about a sixth of them singletons. The source material was PBMCs. Receptor source: a female donor in good health and CMV-seropositive.

This clone has a handful of counts. The chain carries TRBV6-1 and TRBJ1-2; no reliable D call. The V end was cut by 7 bases, the J end by 8 bases, with 20 bases between. Germline V CDR1 and CDR2: MNHNS, SASEGT. CDR3 size: 14 residues. CDR3 nucleotides: TGTGCCAGCACGTGGAGTCGTCCTCCGGGGGGCTACACCTTC. Its protein product is CASTWSRPPGGYTF.

The chain recombines TRBV2 with TRBJ2-7; 7 bases match TRBD2. Trimming at V came to 10 bases and at J to 4 bases, leaving 7 bases not matched to a gene. Germline V CDR1 and CDR2: SNHLY, FYNNEI. The CDR3 runs 12 residues. CDR3 loop: CATAGRVYEQYF. For the CDR3, the DNA is TGTGCCACCGCGGGGAGGGTGTACGAGCAGTACTTC.

The chain couples TRBV27 to TRBJ2-3; TRBD2 is a possible D gene (6 bases). The V and J ends lost 3 bases and 2 bases respectively, with 15 bases between them. The germline V gene has CDR1 MNHEY and CDR2 SMNVEV (reference sequence). This CDR3 is 16 amino acids long. The DNA of the CDR3 is TGTGCCAGCAGTTTCCTAACGGGGGAAATCACAGATACGCAGTATTTT. Protein: CASSFLTGEITDTQYF.

The J gene is TRBJ2-5, the V gene TRBV9, with D unresolved. Germline CDR1 and CDR2: SGDLS and YYNGEE. V was clipped by 4 bases and J by 5 bases, with 15 bases between them. This CDR3 has 14 residues. The CDR3 nucleotides are TGTGCCAGCAGCTTTTCCACGTTGGAGGAGACCCAGTACTTC. This gives the protein CASSFSTLEETQYF.

The chain links TRBV28 to TRBJ1-6; TRBD1 aligns across 7 bases. The germline V gene has CDR1 MDHEN and CDR2 SYDVKM. The V gene end was trimmed by 5 bases and the J gene end by 6 bases; junction bases not matched to a gene: 13. The CDR3 has 17 residues. The CDR3 DNA reads TGTGCCAGCAGTGTAGATACAGGGGCATCTAGTAATTCACCCCTCCACTTT. Its protein is CASSVDTGASSNSPLHF. Full variable domain (rest looked up from reference TRBV28 and TRBJ1-6): DVKVTQSSRYLVKRTGEKVFLECVQDMDHENMFWYRQDPGLGLRLIYFSYDVKMKEKGDIPEGYSVSREKKERFSLILESASTNQTSMYLCASSVDTGASSNSPLHFGNGTRLTVT.

This chain uses TRBV5-1 with TRBJ2-7, with 8 bases fitting TRBD1. Losses at the gene ends were 3 bases for V and 3 bases for J; bases not matched to a gene: 5. The CDR3 is 14 residues long. The germline V gene encodes CDR1 SGHRS and CDR2 YFSETQ. CDR3: CASSSTGESYEQYF. In DNA, the CDR3 is TGCGCCAGCAGCTCGACAGGGGAGAGCTACGAGCAGTACTTC.

The J gene is TRBJ2-7, the V gene TRBV15, with D possibly matching TRBD2 (6 bases). Germline lookup yields CDR1 LNHNV and CDR2 YYDKDF (reference sequence). Between the trimmed V and J ends, which lost 0 bases and 3 bases, there was a span of 12 bases. This CDR3 has 15 residues. CDR3 loop: CATSRDQTDYYEQYF. CDR3 sequence (DNA): TGTGCCACCAGCAGAGATCAGACGGACTACTACGAGCAGTACTTC. Using reference TRBV15 and TRBJ2-7 for the parts outside the CDR3, the full variable domain is DAMVIQNPRYQVTQFGKPVTLSCSQTLNHNVMYWYQQKSSQAPKLLFHYYDKDFNNEADTPDNFQSRRPNTSFCFLDIRSPGLGDTAMYLCATSRDQTDYYEQYFGPGTRLTVT.

This clone was observed once. The rearrangement links TRBV11-2 to TRBJ2-7, with 9 bases matching TRBD1. From germline, CDR1 is SGHAT and CDR2 FQNNGV. J lost 3 bases, V lost 3 bases, and 6 bases had no gene match. This CDR3 is built from 15 residues. This CDR3 is CASSFRTGALYEQYF. DNA for the CDR3: TGTGCCAGCAGCTTTAGGACAGGGGCGCTCTACGAGCAGTACTTC.

This clone was observed a handful of times. The gene calls are TRBV30 and TRBJ2-1; 12 nucleotides align to TRBD2. V was clipped by 3 bases and J by 0 bases; unmatched bases: 9. The CDR3 contains 18 residues. Germline-derived CDR1 and CDR2 are GTSNPN and SVGIG (reference sequence). The CDR3 loop is CAWRRLAGVALSYNEQFF. In DNA form, the CDR3 reads TGTGCCTGGAGGAGACTAGCGGGAGTAGCCCTCTCCTACAATGAGCAGTTCTTC.

This clone was seen a handful of times. The rearrangement links TRBV9 to TRBJ2-3; 12 positions match TRBD2. V was clipped by 7 bases and J by 4 bases; unmatched bases: 16. In germline, CDR1 is SGDLS, CDR2 YYNGEE. This CDR3 has 18 amino acids. Here the CDR3 reads CASRGGTSGRDFPDTQYF. CDR3 nucleotides: TGTGCCAGCCGTGGGGGGACTAGCGGGCGGGATTTCCCAGATACGCAGTATTTT.

The chain couples TRBV30 to TRBJ2-1, with D unresolved. Per the germline V gene, CDR1 is GTSNPN and CDR2 is SVGIG (reference sequence). This CDR3 has 15 residues. V dropped 0 bases and J dropped 4 bases, with 13 bases sitting between them. The CDR3 loop is CAWSVFHSQYNEQFF. CDR3 DNA sequence: TGTGCCTGGAGTGTTTTTCACTCCCAATACAATGAGCAGTTCTTC.

This clone was counted a few times. V gene TRBV6-5 combines with J gene TRBJ2-7; 8 positions match TRBD2. Germline trimming cut 0 bases from V and 13 bases from J; bases unmatched to any gene: 5. The germline V gene has CDR1 MNHEY and CDR2 SVGAGI. The CDR3 length is 12 residues. The CDR3 nucleotides are TGTGCCAGCAGTTACTCGGCTAGCGGGCTCTACTTC. Its protein is CASSYSASGLYF.

There are a few counts of this clone. The chain carries TRBV27 and TRBJ1-2, with 7 positions matching TRBD1. The CDR3 is 16 amino acids. The V segment lost 3 bases and the J segment 0 bases; nucleotides outside the gene matches: 7. In germline, CDR1 is MNHEY, CDR2 SMNVEV (reference sequence). The CDR3 here is CASSFGTDPANYGYTF. The CDR3 nucleotides read TGTGCCAGCAGTTTTGGGACAGACCCCGCTAACTATGGCTACACCTTC.

The rearrangement links TRBV2 to TRBJ2-3; D is perhaps TRBD2 (5 bases). V was pared by 2 bases and J by 9 bases, with 9 bases between. This CDR3 has 12 amino acids. CDR1 and CDR2 from the germline V gene are SNHLY and FYNNEI. CDR3 region: CASSERTQTQYF. Here the CDR3 DNA reads TGTGCCAGCAGTGAAAGGACTCAAACGCAGTATTTT.

This clone came up a few times. The chain joins TRBV18 to TRBJ1-1; TRBD1 aligns across 12 bases. This CDR3 spans 13 amino acids. Germline CDR1 is KGHSH and CDR2 is LQKENI. After removal of 6 bases from V and 12 bases from J, the junction contained 8 bases not matched to a gene. CDR3 region: CASSPGTGGLTFF. CDR3 sequence (DNA): TGTGCCAGCTCGCCCGGGACAGGGGGCTTGACTTTCTTT.

The chain has TRBV6-5 and TRBJ1-2, with no clear D. V lost 9 bases to trimming and J lost 7 bases, with 18 bases between them. The CDR3 contains 13 residues. Germline V CDR1 and CDR2: MNHEY, SVGAGI. Written as DNA, the CDR3 is TGTGCCAGTAAATCCGGACTCTTGGGTGGCTACACCTTC. This translates into CASKSGLLGGYTF.

The chain combines TRBV29-1 with TRBJ2-3, with a possible D match to TRBD2 (5 bases). This CDR3 contains 14 residues. V was pared by 4 bases and J by 5 bases, with 16 bases between. CDR1 SQVTM and CDR2 ANQGSEA come from the germline V gene. The CDR3 here is CSVAGLFEGDTQYF. The DNA of the CDR3 is TGCAGCGTTGCTGGACTTTTCGAGGGAGATACGCAGTATTTT.

The chain joins TRBV4-3 to TRBJ2-1, with 12 bases matching TRBD2. The CDR3 has 15 residues. Trimming cost V 1 base and J 5 bases; bases outside gene matches: 0. Germline lookup yields CDR1 LGHNA and CDR2 YSLEER. The CDR3, as DNA: TGCGCCAGCAGCCAAGCTAGCGGGGGGGACAATGAGCAGTTCTTC. It translates to CASSQASGGDNEQFF.

This chain uses TRBV5-4 with TRBJ1-1; D gene ambiguous. CDR1 SGHNT and CDR2 YYREEE come from the germline V gene (reference sequence). Trimming shortened V by 0 bases and J by 8 bases, and 5 bases separated the two germline ends. The CDR3 consists of 11 residues. The CDR3 protein is CASSLGREAFF. Here the CDR3 DNA reads TGTGCCAGCAGCTTGGGTCGGGAAGCTTTCTTT.

The chain uses TRBV5-4 and TRBJ1-1; perhaps TRBD1 as D (5 bases). With 3 bases removed from V and 1 base from J, the gap between germline ends came to 7 bases. CDR1 and CDR2 from the germline V gene are SGHNT and YYREEE (reference sequence). The CDR3 totals 13 residues. CDR3 bases: TGTGCCAGCAGCTACGACAGGAACACTGAAGCTTTCTTT. This encodes CASSYDRNTEAFF.

This clone has a handful of counts. V gene TRBV5-1 combines with J gene TRBJ1-2, with D unclear. The germline V gene encodes CDR1 SGHRS and CDR2 YFSETQ. Trimming removed 0 bases from V and 2 bases from J, with 17 bases in between. CDR3 length: 17 residues. The DNA for the CDR3 is TGCGCCAGCAGCTTGGATGTCACCGCCGGCGGAAACTATGGCTACACCTTC. It codes for CASSLDVTAGGNYGYTF.

The chain uses TRBV13 and TRBJ2-1; 7 bases line up with TRBD1. The germline V gene encodes CDR1 PRHDT and CDR2 FYEKMQ (reference sequence). The J segment lost 4 bases and the V segment lost 5 bases, leaving 11 bases of the junction unmatched. CDR3 size: 16 residues. The CDR3 region is CASSETGSPRYNEQFF. In nucleotides, the CDR3 is TGTGCCAGCAGCGAGACAGGGTCGCCGAGATACAATGAGCAGTTCTTC.

With regard to this clone: Sequence at one end of the junction differs from germline and may be a read error. The CDR3 DNA is TGTGCCAGCAGTTTAAGCCAGGGAAACGAACAATTC. Its protein is CASSLSQGNEQF. The chain carries TRBV28 and TRBJ2-4, with a weak D call TRBD1 (5 bases). CDR3 length: 12 amino acids. Germline V lookup: CDR1 MDHEN, CDR2 SYDVKM.

In this sample, this clone turned up a few times. The rearrangement links TRBV5-1 to TRBJ2-2; 10 bases are a match to TRBD2. Germline lookup yields CDR1 SGHRS and CDR2 YFSETQ. The ends lost 2 bases at V and 4 bases at J; junction bases unmatched: 5. This CDR3 is 16 amino acids long. The CDR3 DNA reads as TGCGCCAGCAGCTTTCCCCTAGCGGGAGCCACCGGGGAGCTGTTTTTT. It yields the protein CASSFPLAGATGELFF. The whole variable domain, remainder taken from reference TRBV5-1 and TRBJ2-2, is KAGVTQTPRYLIKTRGQQVTLSCSPISGHRSVSWYQQTPGQGLQFLFEYFSETQRNKGNFPGRFSGRQFSNSRSEMNVSTLELGDSALYLCASSFPLAGATGELFFGEGSRLTVL.

In its sample, this clone was seen a few times. V is TRBV5-6 and J is TRBJ2-3; tentatively, D is TRBD2 (5 bases). The CDR3 runs 16 residues. The V gene's germline CDR1 is SGHDT and CDR2 YYEEEE. Trimming stripped 2 bases from V and 1 base from J, with 14 bases between. CDR3 nucleotides: TGTGCCAGCAGCTTAAGCCGAGGGATCGGCACAGATACGCAGTATTTT. Its protein product is CASSLSRGIGTDTQYF.

V usage is TRBV25-1 and J usage is TRBJ2-7; TRBD2 matches 10 bases. The trim removed 6 bases at V and 0 bases at J, leaving 5 bases unmatched. The germline gives CDR1 MGHDK, CDR2 SYGVNS. This CDR3 contains 15 residues. The CDR3 protein is CASSPGTSASYEQYF. The CDR3 nucleotides are TGTGCCAGCAGCCCCGGGACTAGCGCCTCCTACGAGCAGTACTTC.

The chain joins TRBV2 to TRBJ2-7; D remains ambiguous. The germline V gene encodes CDR1 SNHLY and CDR2 FYNNEI. Trimming shortened V by 7 bases and J by 3 bases, and 13 bases separated the two germline ends. CDR3 length equals 13 residues. CDR3 nucleotides: TGTGCCAGCACCCGCCTCGCAGGCTACGAGCAGTACTTC. Amino acids: CASTRLAGYEQYF.

The chain is built from TRBV27 and TRBJ2-3; 11 bases agree with TRBD1. CDR1 and CDR2 from the germline V gene are MNHEY and SMNVEV (reference sequence). The CDR3 is 15 residues long. The junction had 7 bases not matched to a gene; V was cut back by 4 bases and J by 7 bases. CDR3 sequence: CASSSRDRGGHTQYF. The CDR3 DNA follows: TGTGCCAGCAGTTCCCGGGACAGGGGGGGTCATACGCAGTATTTT.

The chain couples TRBV6-5 to TRBJ2-7; the D is unclear. Germline V gives CDR1 MNHEY, CDR2 SVGAGI. The CDR3 sequence is 13 residues long. The ends were cut back, 0 bases at V and 6 bases at J, with 9 bases in the middle. The CDR3: CASSYSGWAEQYF. CDR3 DNA: TGTGCCAGCAGTTACTCGGGTTGGGCCGAGCAGTACTTC.